The sequence of this TCR beta chain was determined in a study of post-analysis software for immune sequencing data. The overall study: In terms of disease course, relapsing-remitting, secondary progressive and progressive-relapsing multiple sclerosis were included.

The library was made from cDNA and included unique molecular identifiers. Some 450,000 cDNA molecules were recovered from an input of roughly 0.95 to 10 million T cells. Each CDR3 protein gets one entry after TCRdb re-called the PCR reads with MiXCR. The sample holds about 820,000 distinct CDR3 sequences, 53% seen once. The study's findings and limits: Samples from a shared batch, those prepared together, strongly co-clustered by F measure. Significantly lower normalized Chao1 diversity was seen in multiple sclerosis patients than in controls.

On this clonotype itself: Its matching antigen is unknown.

Sample: blood. The receptor's source is a girl between 10 and 17 years old with multiple sclerosis.

CDR3 loop: CSARGGQRSSTDTQYF. Here the CDR3 DNA reads TGCAGTGCTAGGGGGGGACAGCGTTCCAGCACAGATACGCAGTATTTT. This chain links TRBV20-1 with TRBJ2-3, with D perhaps TRBD1 (7 bases). The CDR3 is 16 residues long. CDR1 is DFQATT, CDR2 SNEGSKA, per germline (reference sequence). V was shortened by 3 bases and J by 0 bases, with 16 bases between the two germline ends.